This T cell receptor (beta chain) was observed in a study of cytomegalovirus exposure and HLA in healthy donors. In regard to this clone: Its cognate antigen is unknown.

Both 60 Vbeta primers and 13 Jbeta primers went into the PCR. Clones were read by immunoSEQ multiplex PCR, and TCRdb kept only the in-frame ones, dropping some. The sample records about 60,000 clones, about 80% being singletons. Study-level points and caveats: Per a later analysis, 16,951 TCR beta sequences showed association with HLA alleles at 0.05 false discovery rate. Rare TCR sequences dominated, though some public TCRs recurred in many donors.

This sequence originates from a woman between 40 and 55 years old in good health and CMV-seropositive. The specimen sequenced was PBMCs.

The DNA of the CDR3 is TGTGCCAGCAGTTATCAGGGATTGAGCTCCTACGAGCAGTACTTC. Translated: CASSYQGLSSYEQYF. The chain couples TRBV27 to TRBJ2-7; D perhaps matches TRBD1 (5 bases). This CDR3 spans 15 amino acids. Germline CDR1 reads MNHEY; CDR2 reads SMNVEV (reference sequence). The V gene lost 4 bases and the J gene lost 0 bases, with 13 bases spanning the gap.